This TCR beta chain was identified in a study of early T cells in non-severe SARS-CoV-2 infection. The CDR3 runs 14 residues. CDR1 is SGHKS and CDR2 is YYEKEE in the germline V gene (reference sequence). V was trimmed by 0 bases and J by 7 bases, leaving 11 bases between them. This clonotype turned up a few times. TCRdb used MiXCR to reprocess the 5' RACE reads, holding one entry per CDR3 protein. The data show 86,000 or so distinct CDR3 sequences, with roughly 6% seen just once and 7.8% held by the top ten. The chain carries TRBV5-5 and TRBJ2-1; TRBD2 might be the D (6 bases). The TCR was taken from an adult who was a healthcare worker with PCR-confirmed SARS-CoV-2 infection or an uninfected control (not recorded which). The sequencing input was whole blood. The CDR3 region is CASSLGPGRNEQFF. The DNA of the CDR3 is TGTGCCAGCAGCTTGGGGCCAGGGAGGAATGAGCAGTTCTTC.